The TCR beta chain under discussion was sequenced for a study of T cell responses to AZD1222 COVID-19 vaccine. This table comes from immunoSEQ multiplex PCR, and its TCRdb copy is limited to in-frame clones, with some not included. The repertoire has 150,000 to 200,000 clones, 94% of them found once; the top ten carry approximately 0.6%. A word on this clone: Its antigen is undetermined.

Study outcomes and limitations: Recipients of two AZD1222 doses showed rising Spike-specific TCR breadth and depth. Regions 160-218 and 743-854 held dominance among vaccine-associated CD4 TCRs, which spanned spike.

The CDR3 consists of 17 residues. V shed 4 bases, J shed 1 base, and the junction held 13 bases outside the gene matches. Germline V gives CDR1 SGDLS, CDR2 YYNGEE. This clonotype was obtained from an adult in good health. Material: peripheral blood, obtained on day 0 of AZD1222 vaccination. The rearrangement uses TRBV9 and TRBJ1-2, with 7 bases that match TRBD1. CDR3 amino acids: CASSSPLGGQFNYGYTF. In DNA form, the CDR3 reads TGTGCCAGCAGCTCGCCTCTTGGGGGACAGTTTAACTATGGCTACACCTTC.